One and the same sample provided the 14 T cell receptor beta chains below, sequenced in a study. TCRdb called the 5' RACE reads again in MiXCR, with one record for every CDR3 protein. The sample has some 64,000 distinct CDR3 sequences, approximately 22% seen once. Sequencing input: memory CD4+ T cells sorted from a lymph node. Indicated subset: memory CD4+ T cells, CD4+CD45RO+CD25-. The receptors were sampled from a female donor with breast cancer.

This clonotype turned up a few times. CDR3 in amino acids: CASSWERTEKLFF. CDR3 coding DNA: TGCGCCAGCAGCTGGGAAAGAACTGAAAAACTGTTTTTT. The chain couples TRBV5-1 to TRBJ1-4, with unresolved D. The V and J ends lost 3 bases and 7 bases respectively, with 10 bases between them. The CDR3 runs 13 residues. CDR1 is SGHRS and CDR2 is YFSETQ in the germline V gene.

This clonotype has a handful of counts. The chain combines TRBV24-1 with TRBJ2-5; a weak D match, TRBD2 (5 bases). Trimming removed 0 bases at V and 9 bases at J, with 13 bases between. CDR1 and CDR2 (germline): KGHDR, SFDVKD. The CDR3 has 14 residues. CDR3 sequence (DNA): TGTGCCACCAGTGATTTGCCGGACTCTCGAGCCCAGTACTTC. Translated, it gives CATSDLPDSRAQYF.

This clonotype has more than one count but fewer than ten. The V and J genes are TRBV2 and TRBJ2-5; 7 bases align to TRBD2. The CDR3 spans 13 residues. The V gene end was trimmed by 3 bases and the J gene end by 7 bases; junction bases not matched to a gene: 5. Germline CDR1 is SNHLY and CDR2 is FYNNEI. DNA of the CDR3: TGTGCCAGCAGTGATATGGGGGAGGGGACCCAGTACTTC. It encodes CASSDMGEGTQYF.

V gene TRBV6-1 combines with J gene TRBJ1-2; D is unclear. Germline V CDR1 and CDR2: MNHNS, SASEGT. This CDR3 region has 15 residues. V was clipped by 6 bases and J by 2 bases, with 16 bases between them. CDR3 nucleotides: TGTGCCAGCAGGGAAAGCTCCGGGAGAAACTATGGCTACACCTTC. Amino acids: CASRESSGRNYGYTF.

The V and J genes are TRBV20-1 and TRBJ1-2, with no clear D. The germline V gene encodes CDR1 DFQATT and CDR2 SNEGSKA (reference sequence). The CDR3 extends over 14 amino acids. V dropped 1 base and J dropped 4 bases, with 13 bases sitting between them. The CDR3 region is CSARAGRNSYGYTF. The CDR3 DNA reads as TGCAGTGCTAGAGCTGGACGGAACAGCTATGGCTACACCTTC.

This clonotype was seen at least ten times. This chain links TRBV7-3 with TRBJ2-1; the match to TRBD2 covers 11 bases. The CDR3 extends over 16 amino acids. Germline values: CDR1 SGHTA, CDR2 FQGTGA. Losses at the gene ends were 4 bases for V and 2 bases for J; bases not matched to a gene: 4. This chain's CDR3 is CASSSLAGGPYNEQFF. CDR3 coding DNA: TGTGCCAGCAGCTCCCTAGCGGGAGGCCCCTACAATGAGCAGTTCTTC.

This clonotype was observed many times. The chain carries TRBV5-1 and TRBJ1-6, with TRBD1 matching over 9 bases. CDR1 is SGHRS and CDR2 is YFSETQ in the germline V gene. The CDR3 has 16 residues. V lost 3 bases and J lost 8; bases outside the gene matches: 9. In nucleotides, the CDR3 is TGCGCCAGCAGCTCCACCTTTGACAGGGGGGATTCACCCCTCCACTTT. It yields the protein CASSSTFDRGDSPLHF.

There are many counts of this clonotype. V usage is TRBV20-1 and J usage is TRBJ2-5; the D gene is possibly TRBD1 (5 bases). The CDR3 is made up of 11 amino acids. Looked up from germline, CDR1 is DFQATT and CDR2 is SNEGSKA (reference sequence). With 4 bases removed from V and 3 bases from J, the gap between germline ends came to 6 bases. The CDR3 DNA is TGCAGTGCTACAGGGAAAGAGACCCAGTACTTC. This translates into CSATGKETQYF.

The chain uses TRBV7-9 and TRBJ1-6; D is ambiguous. In germline, CDR1 is SEHNR, CDR2 FQNEAQ (reference sequence). V was shortened by 1 base and J by 9 bases, with 4 bases between the two germline ends. The CDR3 loop spans 12 amino acids. CDR3 amino acids: CASSLERSPLHF. The CDR3 coding sequence is TGTGCCAGCAGCTTAGAGCGTTCACCCCTCCACTTT.

The chain is built from TRBV20-1 and TRBJ2-7, with a weak D call TRBD1 (6 bases). Germline-derived CDR1 and CDR2 are DFQATT and SNEGSKA (reference sequence). There are 11 residues in the CDR3. The germline V and J ends were trimmed by 5 bases and 12 bases, with 17 bases remaining between them. CDR3 sequence: CSAGGHRGLYF. CDR3 DNA sequence: TGCAGTGCTGGGGGACACCGCGGGCTGTACTTC.

The chain couples TRBV12-3 or TRBV12-4 to TRBJ2-1; D ambiguous. CDR3 length: 12 residues. V gave up 2 bases and J gave up 7 bases, with 6 bases separating them. CDR3 sequence (DNA): TGTGCCAGCAGTTTAATGGGGAATGAGCAGTTCTTC. Translation gives CASSLMGNEQFF.

As for this clonotype: Given the absence of the conserved phenylalanine or tryptophan at the CDR3 end, a read error is likely. This sequence joins TRBV7-2 and TRBJ2-7; the D call may be TRBD1 or TRBD2 (6 bases each). Trimming left V 1 base short and J 2 bases short, with 12 bases between. From germline, CDR1 is SGHTA and CDR2 FQGNSA. CDR3 size: 15 residues. This CDR3 is CASSLDGGPAYEQYC. As DNA, the CDR3 is TGTGCCAGCAGCTTAGATGGGGGGCCAGCCTACGAGCAGTACTGC.

This clonotype was detected only a few times. The genes are TRBV7-2 and TRBJ1-2, with D uncertain. V shed 0 bases and J shed 4 bases, with 6 bases lying between them. The germline V gene encodes CDR1 SGHTA and CDR2 FQGNSA. This CDR3 is 13 amino acids long. The CDR3 loop reads CASSLAPSYGYTF. Here the CDR3 DNA reads TGTGCCAGCAGCTTAGCGCCGAGCTATGGCTACACCTTC. The whole variable domain, remainder taken from reference TRBV7-2 and TRBJ1-2, is GAGVSQSPSNKVTEKGKDVELRCDPISGHTALYWYRQSLGQGLEFLIYFQGNSAPDKSGLPSDRFSAERTGGSVSTLTIQRTQQEDSAVYLCASSLAPSYGYTFGSGTRLTVV.

This chain joins TRBV24-1 and TRBJ2-5; 11 positions match TRBD1. This CDR3 has 15 residues. V lost 3 bases to trimming and J lost 4 bases; unmatched junction nucleotides: 3. Germline values: CDR1 KGHDR, CDR2 SFDVKD. CDR3 nucleotide sequence: TGTGCCACCAGTGATGGCGGGACAGGGGGAGAGACCCAGTACTTC. As protein: CATSDGGTGGETQYF.